Shown below are 5 T cell receptor beta chains from a single sample sequenced in a study of Ad26.COV2.S vaccination and SARS-CoV-2 variants. Sequencing used immunoSEQ multiplex PCR; TCRdb keeps in-frame clones, though not all of them. The data show some 460,000 clones, about nine tenths seen once. Treatment in this sample: around 19 received Ad26.COV2.S at low or high dose, single or two shots; about 5 received placebo; per-sample allocation not given. It was on day 63 after the first vaccine or placebo injection that samples were taken. Sequencing was performed on peripheral blood, taken in a trial of Ad26.COV2.S vaccine versus placebo. The receptor source for this set is a person aged 18-60 years who received the Ad26.COV2.S COVID-19 vaccine or a placebo.

This clone showed up just a few times. V is TRBV29-1 and J is TRBJ2-7; tentatively, D is TRBD1 (6 bases). V shed 6 bases and J shed 3 bases, with 12 bases lying between them. The germline gives CDR1 SQVTM, CDR2 ANQGSEA. The CDR3 loop spans 12 amino acids. Here the CDR3 DNA reads TGCAGCGTAGAGGACAGATTCTACGAGCAGTACTTC. Its protein product is CSVEDRFYEQYF.

The chain is built from TRBV18 and TRBJ1-5; D perhaps matches TRBD1 (5 bases). There are 14 residues in the CDR3. V shed 5 bases and J shed 3 bases, with 11 bases lying between them. Germline assignment: CDR1 KGHSH and CDR2 LQKENI. The chain's CDR3 is CASSSGRINQPQHF. CDR3 sequence (DNA): TGTGCCAGCTCATCGGGACGGATCAATCAGCCCCAGCATTTT.

The chain employs TRBV6-6 and TRBJ2-7, with TRBD1 identical over 8 bases. The CDR3 length is 16 residues. Trimming at V came to 5 bases and at J to 4 bases, leaving 13 bases not matched to a gene. Germline lookup yields CDR1 MNHNY and CDR2 SVGAGI (reference sequence). The DNA for the CDR3 is TGTGCCAGCAGTATCCAAGGACAGGGATTTTCGTACGAGCAGTACTTC. It encodes CASSIQGQGFSYEQYF.

There are a few counts of this clone. The identical CDR3 is also encoded by other nucleotide sequences in the sample. V gene TRBV30 combines with J gene TRBJ2-7; D gene unclear. Trimming cost V 0 bases and J 1 base, with 1 base left between them. Germline loops: CDR1 GTSNPN, CDR2 SVGIG (reference sequence). The CDR3 totals 11 residues. The CDR3 sequence is CAWSVSYEQYF. The DNA of the CDR3 is TGTGCCTGGAGTGTTTCCTACGAGCAGTACTTC. The whole variable domain, remainder taken from reference TRBV30 and TRBJ2-7, is SQTIHQWPATLVQPVGSPLSLECTVEGTSNPNLYWYRQAAGRGLQLLFYSVGIGQISSEVPQNLSASRPQDRQFILSSKKLLLSDSGFYLCAWSVSYEQYFGPGTRLTVT.

The table lists this clone with a few counts. The chain employs TRBV2 and TRBJ1-5, with D perhaps matching TRBD1 (5 bases). The length of the CDR3 is 13 residues. The germline V and J ends were trimmed by 7 bases and 9 bases, with 16 bases remaining between them. The germline V gene encodes CDR1 SNHLY and CDR2 FYNNEI. The CDR3 DNA follows: TGTGCCAGCAACTACGACAGTGGTGGGCCCCAGCATTTT. Translation: CASNYDSGGPQHF. Full variable domain (missing parts from reference TRBV2 and TRBJ1-5): EPEVTQTPSHQVTQMGQEVILRCVPISNHLYFYWYRQILGQKVEFLVSFYNNEISEKSEIFDDQFSVERPDGSNFTLKIRSTKLEDSAMYFCASNYDSGGPQHFGDGTRLSIL.